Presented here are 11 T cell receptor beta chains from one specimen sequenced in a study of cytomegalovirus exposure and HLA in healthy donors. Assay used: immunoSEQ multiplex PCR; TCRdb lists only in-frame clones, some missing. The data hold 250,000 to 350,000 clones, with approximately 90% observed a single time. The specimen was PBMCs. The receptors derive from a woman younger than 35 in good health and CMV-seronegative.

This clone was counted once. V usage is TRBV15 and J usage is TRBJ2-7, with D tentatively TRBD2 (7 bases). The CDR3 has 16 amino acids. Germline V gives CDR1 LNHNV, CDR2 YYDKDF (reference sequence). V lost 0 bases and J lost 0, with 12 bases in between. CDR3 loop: CATSRDRGANSYEQYF. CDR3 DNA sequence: TGTGCCACCAGCAGAGATCGGGGGGCGAACTCCTACGAGCAGTACTTC.

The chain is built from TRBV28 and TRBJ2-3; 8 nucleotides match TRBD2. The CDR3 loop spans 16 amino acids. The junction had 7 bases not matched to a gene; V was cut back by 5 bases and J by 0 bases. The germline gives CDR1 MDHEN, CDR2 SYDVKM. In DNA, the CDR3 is TGTGCCAGCAGTCCCGTAGCGGGGCCTAGCACAGATACGCAGTATTTT. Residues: CASSPVAGPSTDTQYF.

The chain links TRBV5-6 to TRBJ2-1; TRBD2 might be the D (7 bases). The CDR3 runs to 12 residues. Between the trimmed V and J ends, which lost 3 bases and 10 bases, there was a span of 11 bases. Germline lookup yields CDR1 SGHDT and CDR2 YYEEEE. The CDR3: CASSWEGGEQFF. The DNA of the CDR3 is TGTGCCAGCAGCTGGGAGGGGGGCGAGCAGTTCTTC.

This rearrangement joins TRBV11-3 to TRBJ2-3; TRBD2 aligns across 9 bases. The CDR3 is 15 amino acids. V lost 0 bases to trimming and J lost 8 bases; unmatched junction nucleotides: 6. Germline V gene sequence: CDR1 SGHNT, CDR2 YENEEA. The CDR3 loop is CASSLEGTSRATQYF. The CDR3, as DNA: TGTGCCAGCAGCTTAGAAGGGACTAGCCGGGCTACGCAGTATTTT.

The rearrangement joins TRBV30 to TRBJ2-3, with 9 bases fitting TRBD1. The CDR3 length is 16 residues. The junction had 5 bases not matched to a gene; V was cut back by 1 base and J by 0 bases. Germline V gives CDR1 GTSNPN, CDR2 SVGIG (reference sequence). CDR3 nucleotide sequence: TGTGCCTGGAGTGGGTCGGGACAGGGAAGCACAGATACGCAGTATTTT. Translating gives CAWSGSGQGSTDTQYF.

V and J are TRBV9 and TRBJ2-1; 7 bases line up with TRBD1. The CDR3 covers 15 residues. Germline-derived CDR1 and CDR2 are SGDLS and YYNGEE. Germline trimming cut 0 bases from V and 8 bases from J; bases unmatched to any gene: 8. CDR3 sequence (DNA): TGTGCCAGCAGCGTAGACGGGACCCAGGGGGATGAGCAGTTCTTC. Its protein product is CASSVDGTQGDEQFF.

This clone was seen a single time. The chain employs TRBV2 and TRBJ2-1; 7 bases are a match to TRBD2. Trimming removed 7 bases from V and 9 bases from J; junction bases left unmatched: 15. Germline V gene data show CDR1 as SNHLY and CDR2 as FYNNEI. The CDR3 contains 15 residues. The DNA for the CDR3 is TGTGCCAGCAATCCGTCTAGCGGAACCCGGGGTGAGCAGTTCTTC. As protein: CASNPSSGTRGEQFF. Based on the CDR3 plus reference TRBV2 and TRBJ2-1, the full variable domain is EPEVTQTPSHQVTQMGQEVILRCVPISNHLYFYWYRQILGQKVEFLVSFYNNEISEKSEIFDDQFSVERPDGSNFTLKIRSTKLEDSAMYFCASNPSSGTRGEQFFGPGTRLTVL.

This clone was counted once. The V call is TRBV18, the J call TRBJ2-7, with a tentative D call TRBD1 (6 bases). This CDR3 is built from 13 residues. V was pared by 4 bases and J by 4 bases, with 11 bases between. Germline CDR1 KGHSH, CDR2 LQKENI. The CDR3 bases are TGTGCCAGCTCACAAAACAGGGCTTACGAGCAGTACTTC. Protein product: CASSQNRAYEQYF.

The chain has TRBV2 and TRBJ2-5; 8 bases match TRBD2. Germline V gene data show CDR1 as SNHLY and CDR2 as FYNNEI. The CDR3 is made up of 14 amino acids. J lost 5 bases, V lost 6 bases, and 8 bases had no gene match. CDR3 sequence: CASRAREGLETQYF. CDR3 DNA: TGTGCCAGCAGAGCCCGGGAGGGCCTTGAGACCCAGTACTTC.

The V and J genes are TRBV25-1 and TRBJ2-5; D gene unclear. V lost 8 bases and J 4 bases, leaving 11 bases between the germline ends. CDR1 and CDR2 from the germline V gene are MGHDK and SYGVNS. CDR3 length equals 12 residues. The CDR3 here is CASASARETQYF. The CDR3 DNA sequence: TGTGCCAGCGCTTCAGCGAGAGAGACCCAGTACTTC. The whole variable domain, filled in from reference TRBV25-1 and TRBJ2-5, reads EADIYQTPRYLVIGTGKKITLECSQTMGHDKMYWYQQDPGMELHLIHYSYGVNSTEKGDLSSESTVSRIRTEHFPLTLESARPSHTSQYLCASASARETQYFGPGTRLLVL.

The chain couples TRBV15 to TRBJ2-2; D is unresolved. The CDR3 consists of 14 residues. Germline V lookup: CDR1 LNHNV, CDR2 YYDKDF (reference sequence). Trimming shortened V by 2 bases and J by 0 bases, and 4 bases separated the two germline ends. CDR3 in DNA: TGTGCCACCAGCAGACAGTCGAACACCGGGGAGCTGTTTTTT. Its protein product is CATSRQSNTGELFF.